Included here is one TCR beta chain sequence, with context. The sample originates from a study of blood T cell repertoires in COVID-19. The CDR3 covers 16 residues. CDR1 and CDR2 (germline): SGDLS, YYNGEE. After removal of 3 bases from V and 4 bases from J, the junction contained 10 bases not matched to a gene. Repertoires were generated with immunoSEQ multiplex PCR, while TCRdb's copy carries only in-frame clones and drops some. The sample yields under 120,000 clones, roughly nine tenths seen once. The sample was peripheral blood. The sequence derives from a woman aged 80 or older with acute or convalescent COVID-19. The chain combines TRBV9 with TRBJ1-1, with 9 bases fitting TRBD1. The CDR3 DNA reads TGTGCCAGCAGCGCGGGGACAGGGTCATGGGGCACTGAAGCTTTCTTT. It translates to CASSAGTGSWGTEAFF.